The 22 T cell receptor beta chains reported below all come from one sample, sequenced in a study of beta chain features in type 1 diabetes. Study results and caveats: In every one of the four CD4+ subsets, TCRB CDR3s were moderately but significantly shorter in Type 1 diabetes patients.

Every bit of the isolated RNA underwent reverse transcription, so sequencing read expressed TCRB transcripts. Libraries were prepared by immunoSEQ multiplex PCR; TCRdb keeps only in-frame clonotypes and omits some of them. This table holds a few hundred thousand clones, over 10% found once. Which antigens these TCRs recognize remains unknown. Source material: naive CD4+ T cells from blood. These receptors were taken from a young woman with type 1 diabetes.

The V call is TRBV28, the J call TRBJ2-7; TRBD2 matches at 7 bases. Germline trimming cut 3 bases from V and 3 bases from J; bases unmatched to any gene: 5. The CDR3 spans 14 residues. Looked up from germline, CDR1 is MDHEN and CDR2 is SYDVKM. The CDR3 DNA sequence: TGTGCCAGCAGTTTTCCGGGGGAGGGCTACGAGCAGTACTTC. Translated: CASSFPGEGYEQYF.

The rearrangement uses TRBV29-1 and TRBJ1-4; maybe TRBD1 (5 bases). From germline, CDR1 is SQVTM and CDR2 ANQGSEA. This CDR3 is 16 amino acids long. Trimming removed 7 bases from V and 4 bases from J, with 22 bases in between. This chain's CDR3 is CSAGVMSVGYNEKLFF. In DNA, the CDR3 is TGCAGCGCGGGGGTAATGAGCGTTGGGTATAATGAAAAACTGTTTTTT.

The V and J genes are TRBV7-8 and TRBJ2-1, with TRBD1 identical over 10 bases. CDR3 length equals 16 residues. V shed 3 bases, J shed 4 bases, and the junction held 6 bases outside the gene matches. Germline V CDR1 and CDR2: SGHVS, FQNEAQ. The CDR3 DNA sequence: TGTGCCAGCAGCTTCGGGGACAGGGGTAGATACAATGAGCAGTTCTTC. This sequence encodes CASSFGDRGRYNEQFF.

This clone was recorded a few times. The CDR3, as DNA: TGTGCCAGCAGCTTCGTACTGGCGGGAAGGAACACCGGGGAGCTGTTTTTT. As protein: CASSFVLAGRNTGELFF. The chain couples TRBV7-8 to TRBJ2-2, with D possibly being TRBD2 (6 bases). Germline values: CDR1 SGHVS, CDR2 FQNEAQ. With 3 bases removed from V and 1 base from J, the gap between germline ends came to 15 bases. This CDR3 comprises 17 residues.

The sample holds a few counts of this clone. V and J are TRBV6-6 and TRBJ1-1, with unresolved D. The CDR3 loop spans 15 amino acids. Trimming shortened V by 7 bases and J by 2 bases, and 17 bases separated the two germline ends. Germline CDR1 and CDR2: MNHNY and SVGAGI (reference sequence). This CDR3 is CASTPGLLSNTEAFF. In DNA, the CDR3 is TGTGCCAGCACCCCTGGGCTCCTTTCCAACACTGAAGCTTTCTTT.

In its sample, this clone was seen a few times. The rearrangement links TRBV28 to TRBJ1-5, with D unresolved. The CDR3 sequence is 13 residues long. With 3 bases removed from V and 7 bases from J, the gap between germline ends came to 10 bases. Germline V CDR1 and CDR2: MDHEN, SYDVKM. The CDR3 sequence is CASSLASKQPQHF. The CDR3 DNA is TGTGCCAGCAGTTTGGCCTCCAAACAGCCCCAGCATTTT.

The chain uses TRBV13 and TRBJ2-3; 8 nucleotides line up with TRBD1. There are 13 residues in the CDR3. The germline CDR1 and CDR2 sequences are PRHDT and FYEKMQ (reference sequence). J lost 3 bases, V lost 9 bases, and 5 bases had no gene match. The DNA for the CDR3 is TGTGCCAGTACAGGGGGAACGACAGATACGCAGTATTTT. This encodes CASTGGTTDTQYF.

This clone has a handful of counts. The J gene is TRBJ2-7, the V gene TRBV7-6, with 9 bases matching TRBD1. This CDR3 is 16 amino acids long. Losses at the gene ends were 5 bases for V and 3 bases for J; bases not matched to a gene: 11. Germline V lookup: CDR1 SGHVS, CDR2 FNYEAQ. The chain's CDR3 is CASSPRAWDRVYEQYF. The CDR3 DNA reads TGTGCCAGCAGCCCACGGGCGTGGGACAGGGTCTACGAGCAGTACTTC.

The V gene is TRBV4-2, the J gene TRBJ2-7; 9 bases map to TRBD2. From germline, CDR1 is LGHNA and CDR2 YNFKEQ. With V trimmed by 1 base and J by 5 bases, 6 bases remained unmatched. CDR3 length: 15 residues. The CDR3 is CASSQVLAGVDEQYF. Written as DNA, the CDR3 is TGTGCCAGCAGCCAAGTTTTAGCGGGAGTGGACGAGCAGTACTTC.

In this sample, this clone turned up a few times. The chain carries TRBV21-1 and TRBJ2-5; the DNA was not compared with TRBD2, the D call given in the table. TRBV21-1 is tagged as a pseudogene. There are 16 residues in the CDR3. CDR3 in amino acids: CASSNLAGQLLETQYF. The CDR3, as DNA: TGTGCCAGCAGCAACCTAGCGGGACAGTTGTTGGAGACCCAGTACTTC.

This rearrangement joins TRBV4-2 to TRBJ1-2, with a weak D call TRBD1 (5 bases). The ends were cut back, 0 bases at V and 5 bases at J, with 10 bases in the middle. CDR1 and CDR2 (germline): LGHNA, YNFKEQ. This CDR3 is 14 amino acids long. CDR3 bases: TGTGCCAGCAGCCAAGATGCGGCAGGGTATGGCTACACCTTC. It codes for CASSQDAAGYGYTF.

This clone was observed a few times. The chain links TRBV7-9 to TRBJ2-5, with 9 positions matching TRBD2. CDR1 is SEHNR, CDR2 FQNEAQ, per germline (reference sequence). With V trimmed by 1 base and J by 0 bases, 9 bases remained unmatched. The CDR3 is 18 amino acids. In DNA form, the CDR3 reads TGTGCCAGCAGCTTAGGTTCACTAGCGGGTTTGTACCAAGAGACCCAGTACTTC. This gives the protein CASSLGSLAGLYQETQYF. The full variable domain, its missing parts supplied by reference TRBV7-9 and TRBJ2-5, is DTGVSQNPRHKITKRGQNVTFRCDPISEHNRLYWYRQTLGQGPEFLTYFQNEAQLEKSRLLSDRFSAERPKGSFSTLEIQRTEQGDSAMYLCASSLGSLAGLYQETQYFGPGTRLLVL.

The chain joins TRBV29-1 to TRBJ2-7, with TRBD2 as a possible D gene (6 bases). Germline-derived CDR1 and CDR2 are SQVTM and ANQGSEA. This CDR3 is built from 13 residues. V lost 3 bases, J lost 3 bases, and 12 bases lay in between. As DNA, the CDR3 is TGCAGCGTTGATGGGGGGTCCCTCTACGAGCAGTACTTC. Protein: CSVDGGSLYEQYF.

This clone was detected a few times. The chain carries TRBV11-3 and TRBJ2-1; TRBD2 matches at 11 bases. This CDR3 has 15 residues. The germline gives CDR1 SGHNT, CDR2 YENEEA. The trim removed 4 bases at V and 6 bases at J, leaving 5 bases unmatched. In DNA form, the CDR3 reads TGTGCCAGCAGCTCCCGACTAGCGGGGAGCAATGAGCAGTTCTTC. Protein product: CASSSRLAGSNEQFF.

This clone showed up just a few times. The V and J genes are TRBV30 and TRBJ2-5; D gene ambiguous. From germline, CDR1 is GTSNPN and CDR2 SVGIG (reference sequence). The germline V and J ends were trimmed by 0 bases and 4 bases, with 9 bases remaining between them. The length of the CDR3 is 13 residues. CDR3 sequence: CAWSVITGETQYF. DNA for the CDR3: TGTGCCTGGAGTGTAATAACGGGAGAGACCCAGTACTTC.

The V call is TRBV11-2, the J call TRBJ2-5; D gene unclear. Germline CDR1 and CDR2: SGHAT and FQNNGV. V dropped 1 base and J dropped 3 bases, with 6 bases sitting between them. The CDR3 has 13 residues. CDR3 in amino acids: CASSLGQKETQYF. The DNA for the CDR3 is TGTGCCAGCAGCTTAGGTCAGAAAGAGACCCAGTACTTC.

This clone came up a few times. V usage is TRBV29-1 and J usage is TRBJ1-1; no definite D call. The CDR3 contains 14 residues. V was cut by 3 bases and J by 10 bases, with 21 bases left in between. Germline lookup yields CDR1 SQVTM and CDR2 ANQGSEA. The CDR3 sequence: CSVESKLGRSGAFF. The CDR3 DNA follows: TGCAGCGTTGAGTCAAAACTTGGCAGATCAGGAGCTTTCTTT.

The chain uses TRBV7-9 and TRBJ1-5, with a weak D call TRBD1 (6 bases). CDR1 SEHNR and CDR2 FQNEAQ come from the germline V gene (reference sequence). The CDR3 consists of 14 residues. Trimming left V 5 bases short and J 5 bases short, with 13 bases between. CDR3 in DNA: TGTGCCAGCAGCCTCGGACAGCCCGATCAGCCCCAGCATTTT. This codes for CASSLGQPDQPQHF.

The genes are TRBV30 and TRBJ2-7, with D perhaps matching TRBD2 (6 bases). V dropped 7 bases and J dropped 4 bases, with 11 bases sitting between them. Per germline, CDR1 GTSNPN and CDR2 SVGIG (reference sequence). This CDR3 is 11 amino acids long. CDR3 loop: CASGTLYEQYF. The DNA for the CDR3 is TGTGCCTCTGGGACTTTATACGAGCAGTACTTC. The full variable domain, rest sourced from reference TRBV30 and TRBJ2-7, is SQTIHQWPATLVQPVGSPLSLECTVEGTSNPNLYWYRQAAGRGLQLLFYSVGIGQISSEVPQNLSASRPQDRQFILSSKKLLLSDSGFYLCASGTLYEQYFGPGTRLTVT.

CDR3 nucleotides: TGCGCCAGCAGCCAAGATAGCCTAGCGGGAGGGCCAGGCTCCTACAATGAGCAGTTCTTC. Protein sequence: CASSQDSLAGGPGSYNEQFF. V is TRBV4-3 and J is TRBJ2-1; 12 bases map to TRBD2. The CDR3 covers 20 residues. Germline V lookup: CDR1 LGHNA, CDR2 YSLEER. Losses at the gene ends were 0 bases for V and 0 bases for J; bases not matched to a gene: 9.

This rearrangement joins TRBV4-2 to TRBJ1-3; D call uncertain. The CDR3 spans 16 residues. Per germline, CDR1 LGHNA and CDR2 YNFKEQ. The V end lost 6 bases, the J end lost 2 bases, and 17 bases lay between the germline ends. CDR3 residues: CASRLLSGQPGNTIYF. The CDR3 DNA reads as TGTGCCAGCAGGCTGTTAAGCGGGCAACCTGGAAACACCATATATTTT.

This clone was observed a handful of times. The CDR3 protein is CAVRGPKTDTQYF. The DNA for the CDR3 is TGTGCCGTCAGGGGGCCCAAGACAGATACGCAGTATTTT. V gene TRBV27 combines with J gene TRBJ2-3; 8 bases line up with TRBD1. The CDR3 extends over 13 amino acids. In germline, CDR1 is MNHEY, CDR2 SMNVEV (reference sequence). The junction had 7 bases not matched to a gene; V was cut back by 11 bases and J by 3 bases.